Shown below are 18 T cell receptor beta chains from a single sample sequenced in a study of cytomegalovirus exposure and HLA in healthy donors. Primers: 60 Vbeta forward and 13 Jbeta reverse. The protocol was immunoSEQ multiplex PCR, while the TCRdb copy is restricted to in-frame clones and leaves out a portion. Seen here are 150,000 or so clones, under 85% observed once, and the top ten hold about 2.6%. The source material was PBMCs. Every receptor here comes from a man younger than 35 in good health and CMV-seronegative.

The chain carries TRBV11-2 and TRBJ1-1; 8 bases align to TRBD1. J lost 5 bases, V lost 5 bases, and 19 bases had no gene match. The CDR3 runs 18 residues. Per germline, CDR1 SGHAT and CDR2 FQNNGV. The CDR3: CASSPSRGQGARWTEAFF. The CDR3, as DNA: TGTGCCAGCAGCCCTTCCCGTGGGCAGGGGGCTAGGTGGACTGAAGCTTTCTTT.

On this clone: The sample contains more than one DNA sequence encoding this CDR3. The chain combines TRBV7-9 with TRBJ2-5, with D perhaps TRBD1 (6 bases). The V gene lost 5 bases and the J gene lost 4 bases, with 11 bases spanning the gap. The CDR3 sequence is 13 residues long. Germline CDR1 and CDR2: SEHNR and FQNEAQ (reference sequence). CDR3 in DNA: TGTGCCAGCAGCGGCAGAGGGGGAGAGACCCAGTACTTC. Translating it yields CASSGRGGETQYF.

The chain combines TRBV4-2 with TRBJ1-1, with TRBD1 identical over 10 bases. The J segment lost 11 bases and the V segment lost 3 bases, leaving 6 bases of the junction unmatched. The length of the CDR3 is 13 residues. Germline assignment: CDR1 LGHNA and CDR2 YNFKEQ. CDR3 in DNA: TGTGCCAGCAGCCACCCCGGGGACAGGGGTGCTTTCTTT. Encoded protein: CASSHPGDRGAFF.

This clone was seen at least ten times. The chain joins TRBV7-9 to TRBJ1-5; TRBD1 might be the D (6 bases). Trimming stripped 8 bases from V and 4 bases from J, with 12 bases between. The CDR3 length is 13 residues. The germline gives CDR1 SEHNR, CDR2 FQNEAQ (reference sequence). This CDR3 reads CASQPGENQPQHF. In DNA form, the CDR3 reads TGTGCCAGCCAACCAGGGGAGAATCAGCCCCAGCATTTT.

This clone was observed a handful of times. The chain has TRBV6-1 and TRBJ2-7; 7 bases line up with TRBD1. Germline loops: CDR1 MNHNS, CDR2 SASEGT. V gave up 9 bases and J gave up 3 bases; unmatched junction bases: 14. The CDR3 has 15 amino acids. CDR3 in amino acids: CASNQAGGLDYEQYV. The DNA for the CDR3 is TGTGCCAGTAACCAAGCAGGGGGTCTTGACTACGAGCAGTACGTC.

The rearrangement uses TRBV4-1 and TRBJ1-4; the match to TRBD1 covers 7 bases. With 1 base clipped from V and 4 bases from J, the junction kept 3 bases outside the gene matches. Per the germline V gene, CDR1 is MGHRA and CDR2 is YSYEKL. The CDR3 runs 15 residues. In nucleotides, the CDR3 is TGCGCCAGCAGCCAAGGGGCAGGGGGTAATGAAAAACTGTTTTTT. Its protein product is CASSQGAGGNEKLFF.

The J gene is TRBJ1-4, the V gene TRBV5-1; TRBD1 aligns across 7 bases. Unmatched junction bases numbered 10, after V lost 4 bases and J lost 7 bases. CDR1 and CDR2 (germline): SGHRS, YFSETQ. CDR3 length: 15 residues. The CDR3 region has the DNA TGCGCCAGCAGCGGAACCGGGACAGCAACTGAAAAACTGTTTTTT. Translated, it gives CASSGTGTATEKLFF.

The chain's CDR3 is CASSVAGGTSYNEQFF. The CDR3, as DNA: TGTGCCAGCAGCGTAGCAGGGGGGACTTCCTACAATGAGCAGTTCTTC. This chain joins TRBV9 and TRBJ2-1, with a weak D call TRBD1 (7 bases). The CDR3 sequence is 16 residues long. V lost 0 bases and J lost 1, with 11 bases in between. Germline V gene lookup returns CDR1 SGDLS and CDR2 YYNGEE.

The rearrangement joins TRBV4-3 to TRBJ2-7, with 9 bases fitting TRBD1. This CDR3 has 14 amino acids. V gave up 7 bases and J gave up 4 bases; unmatched junction bases: 8. The V gene's germline CDR1 is LGHNA and CDR2 YSLEER. The CDR3 here is CASKPGQGPYEQYF. Written as DNA, the CDR3 is TGCGCCAGCAAACCGGGACAGGGACCATACGAGCAGTACTTC.

The chain joins TRBV7-9 to TRBJ1-1; D is undetermined. V dropped 1 base and J dropped 6 bases, with 9 bases sitting between them. The CDR3 length is 13 residues. Per the germline V gene, CDR1 is SEHNR and CDR2 is FQNEAQ (reference sequence). The CDR3 sequence is CASSLDVEAEAFF. In DNA, the CDR3 is TGTGCCAGCAGCTTAGACGTGGAGGCTGAAGCTTTCTTT.

The chain links TRBV7-3 to TRBJ2-2; D perhaps matches TRBD2 (5 bases). This CDR3 has 14 amino acids. V was pared by 8 bases and J by 1 base, with 11 bases between. The germline gives CDR1 SGHTA, CDR2 FQGTGA. CDR3 in amino acids: CASSFEGNTGELFF. The CDR3 DNA follows: TGTGCCAGCTCTTTTGAGGGGAACACCGGGGAGCTGTTTTTT. The full variable domain, in which reference TRBV7-3 and TRBJ2-2 provide the parts outside the CDR3, is GAGVSQTPSNKVTEKGKYVELRCDPISGHTALYWYRQSLGQGPEFLIYFQGTGAADDSGLPNDRFFAVRPEGSVSTLKIQRTERGDSAVYLCASSFEGNTGELFFGEGSRLTVL.

The rearrangement joins TRBV28 to TRBJ1-1; maybe TRBD1 (6 bases). V was shortened by 6 bases and J by 3 bases, with 14 bases between the two germline ends. Germline V lookup: CDR1 MDHEN, CDR2 SYDVKM. The length of the CDR3 is 14 residues. The CDR3 sequence: CASSNRAMDTEAFF. The CDR3, as DNA: TGTGCCAGCAGCAACAGGGCAATGGACACTGAAGCTTTCTTT. The complete variable domain, with remaining parts taken from reference TRBV28 and TRBJ1-1, reads DVKVTQSSRYLVKRTGEKVFLECVQDMDHENMFWYRQDPGLGLRLIYFSYDVKMKEKGDIPEGYSVSREKKERFSLILESASTNQTSMYLCASSNRAMDTEAFFGQGTRLTVV.

The chain combines TRBV2 with TRBJ1-5, with D uncertain. The V and J ends lost 2 bases and 2 bases respectively, with 7 bases between them. There are 14 residues in the CDR3. Germline lookup yields CDR1 SNHLY and CDR2 FYNNEI. CDR3 nucleotide sequence: TGTGCCAGCAGTGAAAGAGTGGGCAATCAGCCCCAGCATTTT. Translating gives CASSERVGNQPQHF.

The rearrangement links TRBV11-1 to TRBJ1-2, with 8 bases matching TRBD1. This CDR3 region has 13 residues. Germline V gene sequence: CDR1 SGHAT, CDR2 FQDESV (reference sequence). The ends lost 4 bases at V and 7 bases at J; junction bases unmatched: 5. The CDR3 loop is CASSSRTGTGYTF. Written as DNA, the CDR3 is TGTGCCAGCAGCTCGCGGACAGGGACTGGCTACACCTTC. The full variable domain, in which reference TRBV11-1 and TRBJ1-2 provide the parts outside the CDR3, is EAEVAQSPRYKITEKSQAVAFWCDPISGHATLYWYRQILGQGPELLVQFQDESVVDDSQLPKDRFSAERLKGVDSTLKIQPAELGDSAMYLCASSSRTGTGYTFGSGTRLTVV.

This chain connects TRBV2 to TRBJ1-5; 10 positions match TRBD1. J was trimmed by 3 bases and V by 4 bases; bases with no gene match: 3. Germline V gene lookup returns CDR1 SNHLY and CDR2 FYNNEI. The CDR3 spans 15 residues. The CDR3 DNA reads TGTGCCAGCAGTGGGGACAGGGGTAACAATCAGCCCCAGCATTTT. Translating it yields CASSGDRGNNQPQHF.

The J gene is TRBJ2-1, the V gene TRBV29-1; 10 positions agree with TRBD1. Per the germline V gene, CDR1 is SQVTM and CDR2 is ANQGSEA. V was clipped by 4 bases and J by 9 bases; unmatched bases: 6. This CDR3 is built from 13 residues. CDR3 amino acids: CSVGGQGKFEQFF. The CDR3 DNA sequence: TGCAGCGTTGGGGGACAGGGGAAATTTGAGCAGTTCTTC.

The V call is TRBV5-1, the J call TRBJ2-3; 7 bases line up with TRBD2. Germline V lookup: CDR1 SGHRS, CDR2 YFSETQ. Germline trimming cut 2 bases from V and 0 bases from J; bases unmatched to any gene: 3. The CDR3 runs 15 residues. As DNA, the CDR3 is TGCGCCAGCAGCTTTCTAGCGGAAAGCACAGATACGCAGTATTTT. Protein product: CASSFLAESTDTQYF.

This rearrangement joins TRBV7-3 to TRBJ2-3; D gene unclear. Germline CDR1 and CDR2: SGHTA and FQGTGA. This CDR3 has 16 amino acids. The germline V and J ends were trimmed by 0 bases and 1 base, with 11 bases remaining between them. CDR3: CASSLTSGYGTDTQYF. DNA for the CDR3: TGTGCCAGCAGCTTAACGTCAGGCTACGGCACAGATACGCAGTATTTT.